The clone carrying this T cell receptor beta chain was observed a handful of times. Antigen: not known. This sample is part of a study of OX40 agonist ivuxolimab in advanced cancers. Across the whole study: At doses from 0.01 to 10 mg/kg, patients were given intravenous ivuxolimab every 2 weeks. One patient with hepatocellular carcinoma and two with cutaneous melanoma, three in all, had partial responses.

Study conclusions and caveats: The study observed clonal expansion of CD4+ and CD8+ blood T cells by week 6 at 0.1 to 3.0 mg/kg.

V gave up 4 bases and J gave up 3 bases, with 19 bases separating them. Germline CDR1 is PRHDT and CDR2 is FYEKMQ (reference sequence). CDR3 length: 16 amino acids. Clones were read by immunoSEQ multiplex PCR, and TCRdb kept only the in-frame ones, dropping some. The sample includes 48,000 or so clones, roughly 77% of them seen just once. The chain uses TRBV13 and TRBJ2-7; D tentatively reads TRBD1 or TRBD2 (5 bases each). The TCR comes from an adult with an advanced solid tumor such as melanoma, head and neck, liver or kidney cancer. This sample comprised CD4+ or CD8+ T cells sorted from blood, obtained in a trial of the OX40 agonist ivuxolimab. The CDR3 DNA follows: TGTGCCAGCAGCTACAATTTGGAGGACACTAACTACGAGCAGTACTTC. This gives the protein CASSYNLEDTNYEQYF.